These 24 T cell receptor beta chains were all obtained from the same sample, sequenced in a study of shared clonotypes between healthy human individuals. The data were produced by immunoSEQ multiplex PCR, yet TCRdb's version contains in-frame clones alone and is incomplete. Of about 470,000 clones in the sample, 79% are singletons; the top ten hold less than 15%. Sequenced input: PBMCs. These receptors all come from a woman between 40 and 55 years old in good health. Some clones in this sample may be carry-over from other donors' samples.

The DNA for the CDR3 is TGCGCCAGCAGCCAACGCGGGGAGAATCAAGCTTTCTTT. Translation: CASSQRGENQAFF. The V and J genes are TRBV4-3 and TRBJ1-1, with D uncertain. Trimming cost V 2 bases and J 9 bases, with 13 bases left between them. This CDR3 is 13 amino acids long. Germline CDR1 and CDR2: LGHNA and YSLEER.

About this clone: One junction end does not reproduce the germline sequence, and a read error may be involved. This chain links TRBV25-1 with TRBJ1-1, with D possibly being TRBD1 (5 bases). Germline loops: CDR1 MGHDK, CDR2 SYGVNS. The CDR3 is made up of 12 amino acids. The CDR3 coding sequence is TGTGCCAGCAGGGGACTGAACATTGAAGCTTTCTTT. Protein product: CASRGLNIEAFF.

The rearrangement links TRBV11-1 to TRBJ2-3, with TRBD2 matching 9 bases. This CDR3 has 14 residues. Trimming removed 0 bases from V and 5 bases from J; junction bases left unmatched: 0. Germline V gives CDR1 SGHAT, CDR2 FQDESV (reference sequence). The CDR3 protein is CASSLARGGDTQYF. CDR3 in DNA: TGTGCCAGCAGCTTAGCGCGGGGGGGAGATACGCAGTATTTT.

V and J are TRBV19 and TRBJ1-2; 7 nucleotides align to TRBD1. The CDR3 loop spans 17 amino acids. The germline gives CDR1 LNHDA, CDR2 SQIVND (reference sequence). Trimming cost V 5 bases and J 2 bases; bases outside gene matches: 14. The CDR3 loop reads CASSPNGDRTSNYGYTF. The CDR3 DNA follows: TGTGCCAGTAGTCCTAACGGGGACAGAACATCAAACTATGGCTACACCTTC.

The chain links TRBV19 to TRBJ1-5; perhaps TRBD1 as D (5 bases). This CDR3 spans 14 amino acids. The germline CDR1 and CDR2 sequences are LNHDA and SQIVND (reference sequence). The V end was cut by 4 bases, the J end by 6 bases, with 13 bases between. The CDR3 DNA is TGTGCCAGTAGTAGCCGGACACGGGGTCAGCCCCAGCATTTT. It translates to CASSSRTRGQPQHF.

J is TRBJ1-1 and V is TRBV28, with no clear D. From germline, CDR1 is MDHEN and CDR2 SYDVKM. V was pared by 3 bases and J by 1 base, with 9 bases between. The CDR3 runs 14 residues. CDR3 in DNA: TGTGCCAGCAGTTTTCCGGGGAAGAACACTGAAGCTTTCTTT. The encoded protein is CASSFPGKNTEAFF. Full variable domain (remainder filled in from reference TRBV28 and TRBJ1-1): DVKVTQSSRYLVKRTGEKVFLECVQDMDHENMFWYRQDPGLGLRLIYFSYDVKMKEKGDIPEGYSVSREKKERFSLILESASTNQTSMYLCASSFPGKNTEAFFGQGTRLTVV.

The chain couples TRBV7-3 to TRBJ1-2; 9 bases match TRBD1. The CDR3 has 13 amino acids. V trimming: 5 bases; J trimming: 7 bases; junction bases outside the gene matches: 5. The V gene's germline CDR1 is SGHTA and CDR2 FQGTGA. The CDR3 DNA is TGTGCCAGCAGCCCAAACAGGGGGCTTGGCTACACCTTC. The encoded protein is CASSPNRGLGYTF.

CDR3 loop: CASSPGTGGREQYF. As DNA, the CDR3 is TGTGCCAGCTCACCCGGGACAGGGGGAAGGGAGCAGTACTTC. The chain joins TRBV18 to TRBJ2-7; 11 bases fit TRBD1. The CDR3 is 14 amino acids. Trimming at V came to 3 bases and at J to 7 bases, leaving 5 bases not matched to a gene. Germline CDR1 and CDR2: KGHSH and LQKENI. Variable domain in full (rest from reference TRBV18 and TRBJ2-7): NAGVMQNPRHLVRRRGQEARLRCSPMKGHSHVYWYRQLPEEGLKFMVYLQKENIIDESGMPKERFSAEFPKEGPSILRIQQVVRGDSAAYFCASSPGTGGREQYFGPGTRLTVT.

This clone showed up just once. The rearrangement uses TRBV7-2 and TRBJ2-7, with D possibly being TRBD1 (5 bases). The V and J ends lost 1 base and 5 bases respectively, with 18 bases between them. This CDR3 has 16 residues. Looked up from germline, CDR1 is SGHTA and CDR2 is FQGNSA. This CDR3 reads CASSLVISRVVDEQYF. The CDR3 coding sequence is TGTGCCAGCAGCTTAGTTATTAGCAGGGTGGTCGACGAGCAGTACTTC.

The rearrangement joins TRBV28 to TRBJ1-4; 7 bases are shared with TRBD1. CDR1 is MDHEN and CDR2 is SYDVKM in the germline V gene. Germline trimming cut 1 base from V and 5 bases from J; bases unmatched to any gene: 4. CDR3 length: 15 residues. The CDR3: CASSLSTGRNEKLFF. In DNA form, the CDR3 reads TGTGCCAGCAGTTTATCGACAGGGAGGAATGAAAAACTGTTTTTT.

This CDR3 is CASSPPTRANTEAFF. The CDR3 region has the DNA TGTGCCAGCTCACCACCGACTCGGGCCAACACTGAAGCTTTCTTT. V usage is TRBV18 and J usage is TRBJ1-1; D gene uncertain. V dropped 0 bases and J dropped 2 bases, with 10 bases sitting between them. This CDR3 contains 15 residues. CDR1 and CDR2 from the germline V gene are KGHSH and LQKENI.

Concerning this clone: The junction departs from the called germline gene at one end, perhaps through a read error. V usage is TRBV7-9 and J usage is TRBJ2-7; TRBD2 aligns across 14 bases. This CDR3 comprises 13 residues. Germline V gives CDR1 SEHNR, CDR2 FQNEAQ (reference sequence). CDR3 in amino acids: CASSPVGTSGSTF. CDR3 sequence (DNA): TGTGCCAGCAGCCCCGTGGGGACTAGCGGGAGTACGTTC.

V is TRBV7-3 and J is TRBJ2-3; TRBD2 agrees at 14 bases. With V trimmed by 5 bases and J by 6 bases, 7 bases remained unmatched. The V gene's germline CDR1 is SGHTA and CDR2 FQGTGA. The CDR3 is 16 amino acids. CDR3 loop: CASSRTGLAGADTQYF. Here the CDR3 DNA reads TGTGCCAGCAGCCGGACGGGACTAGCGGGAGCGGATACGCAGTATTTT. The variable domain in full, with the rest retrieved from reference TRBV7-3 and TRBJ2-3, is GAGVSQTPSNKVTEKGKYVELRCDPISGHTALYWYRQSLGQGPEFLIYFQGTGAADDSGLPNDRFFAVRPEGSVSTLKIQRTERGDSAVYLCASSRTGLAGADTQYFGPGTRLTVL.

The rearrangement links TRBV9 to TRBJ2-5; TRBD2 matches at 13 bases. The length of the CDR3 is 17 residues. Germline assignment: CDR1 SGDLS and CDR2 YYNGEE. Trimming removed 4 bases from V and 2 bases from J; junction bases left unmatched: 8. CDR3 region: CASSLLGGLAGQETQYF. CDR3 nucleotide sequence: TGTGCCAGCAGCTTGCTTGGGGGACTAGCGGGGCAAGAGACCCAGTACTTC.

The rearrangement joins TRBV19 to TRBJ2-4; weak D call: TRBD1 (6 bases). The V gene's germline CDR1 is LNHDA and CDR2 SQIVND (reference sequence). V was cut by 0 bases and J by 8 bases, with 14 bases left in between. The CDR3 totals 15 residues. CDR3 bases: TGTGCCAGTAGTATAGAGGGACACCCGTACTACATTCAGTACTTC. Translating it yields CASSIEGHPYYIQYF.

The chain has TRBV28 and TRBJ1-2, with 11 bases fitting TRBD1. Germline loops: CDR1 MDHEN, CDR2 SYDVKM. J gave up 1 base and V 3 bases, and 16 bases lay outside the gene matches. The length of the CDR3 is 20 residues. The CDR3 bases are TGTGCCAGCAGTTTTCTTTTGGGTTCGGGACAGGGGGTCGATAACTATGGCTACACCTTC. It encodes CASSFLLGSGQGVDNYGYTF.

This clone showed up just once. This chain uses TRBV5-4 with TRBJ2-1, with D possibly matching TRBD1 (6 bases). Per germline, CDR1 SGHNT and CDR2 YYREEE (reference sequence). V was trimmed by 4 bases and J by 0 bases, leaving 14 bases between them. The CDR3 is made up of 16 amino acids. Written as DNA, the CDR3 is TGTGCCAGCAGCCGATACAGGGCAGACTCCTACAATGAGCAGTTCTTC. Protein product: CASSRYRADSYNEQFF.

The chain's CDR3 is CASSLDWGSSYNEQFF. Here the CDR3 DNA reads TGTGCCAGCAGCTTAGATTGGGGGAGCTCCTACAATGAGCAGTTCTTC. V usage is TRBV7-2 and J usage is TRBJ2-1; D possibly uses TRBD1 or TRBD2 (5 bases each). Trimming left V 1 base short and J 0 bases short, with 10 bases between. This CDR3 comprises 16 residues. CDR1 and CDR2 from the germline V gene are SGHTA and FQGNSA.

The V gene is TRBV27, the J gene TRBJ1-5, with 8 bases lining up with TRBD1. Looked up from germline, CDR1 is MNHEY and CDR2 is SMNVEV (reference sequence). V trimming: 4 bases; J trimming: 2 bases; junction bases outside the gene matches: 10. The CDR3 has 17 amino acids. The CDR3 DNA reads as TGTGCCAGCAGTTCCGTAGACAGGGGTTGGGGCAATCAGCCCCAGCATTTT. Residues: CASSSVDRGWGNQPQHF.

The DNA for the CDR3 is TGTGCCAGCAGCTTAGTCGTCAGCAATCAGCCCCAGCATTTT. Its translation: CASSLVVSNQPQHF. The chain employs TRBV7-2 and TRBJ1-5; D ambiguous. Germline lookup yields CDR1 SGHTA and CDR2 FQGNSA. Between the trimmed V and J ends, which lost 1 base and 1 base, there was a span of 5 bases. The CDR3 contains 14 residues.

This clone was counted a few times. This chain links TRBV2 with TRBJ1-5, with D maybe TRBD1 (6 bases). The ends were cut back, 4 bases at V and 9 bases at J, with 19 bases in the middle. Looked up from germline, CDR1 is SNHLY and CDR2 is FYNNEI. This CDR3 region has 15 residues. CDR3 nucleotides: TGTGCCAGCAGTGTCGGGGACACGGTAGTTTGGCCCCAGCATTTT. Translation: CASSVGDTVVWPQHF.

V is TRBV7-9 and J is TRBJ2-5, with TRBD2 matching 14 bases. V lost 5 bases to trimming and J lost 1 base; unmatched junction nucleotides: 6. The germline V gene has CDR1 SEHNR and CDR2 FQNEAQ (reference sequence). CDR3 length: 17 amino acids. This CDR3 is CASSLGLAGGLQETQYF. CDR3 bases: TGTGCCAGCAGCCTAGGACTAGCGGGAGGCCTCCAAGAGACCCAGTACTTC. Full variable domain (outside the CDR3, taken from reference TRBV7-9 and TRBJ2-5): DTGVSQNPRHKITKRGQNVTFRCDPISEHNRLYWYRQTLGQGPEFLTYFQNEAQLEKSRLLSDRFSAERPKGSFSTLEIQRTEQGDSAMYLCASSLGLAGGLQETQYFGPGTRLLVL.

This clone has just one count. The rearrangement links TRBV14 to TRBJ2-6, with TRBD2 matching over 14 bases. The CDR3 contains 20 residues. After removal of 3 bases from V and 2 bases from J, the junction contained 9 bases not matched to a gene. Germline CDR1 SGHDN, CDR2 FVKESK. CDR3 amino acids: CASSQPKRTSGRPGANVLTF. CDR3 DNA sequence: TGTGCCAGCAGCCAGCCCAAACGGACTAGCGGGAGGCCTGGGGCCAACGTCCTGACTTTC.

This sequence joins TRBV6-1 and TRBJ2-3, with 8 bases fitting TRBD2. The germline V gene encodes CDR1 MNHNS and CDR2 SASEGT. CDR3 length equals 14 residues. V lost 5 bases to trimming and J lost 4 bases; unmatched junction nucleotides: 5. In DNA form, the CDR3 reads TGTGCCAGCAGTCGTACTAGCGGAGCAGATACGCAGTATTTT. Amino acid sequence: CASSRTSGADTQYF.